These 2 T cell receptor beta chains share one sample of origin, sequenced in a study of shared T cell receptors in the human thymus (TCRdb year 2021). Library construction relied on the immunoSEQ multiplex PCR assay. Held by TCRdb, this immuneACCESS table contains in-frame sequences only and omits some clones. Under half of the omission traces to an unresolved V gene where checked; the cause of the rest is unknown. For this sample the table gives hundreds of thousands of clones, of which roughly 88% were detected only once. Over 0.008% of the sample rests with the top ten. These records were also assigned to another study, of human thymus T cells.

The sample taken for sequencing was thymocytes. Source of these receptors: a boy younger than two with a congenital heart defect. Donor details come from another sample of the same person, matched by shared clones.

This chain connects TRBV28 to TRBJ2-1; D ambiguous. The CDR3 consists of 12 residues. CDR1 MDHEN and CDR2 SYDVKM come from the germline V gene. The CDR3 sequence: CAHTDGYNEQFF. The CDR3 coding sequence is TGTGCACACACTGACGGGTACAATGAGCAGTTCTTC.

The CDR3 reads CASSGRTGSTDTQYF. The CDR3 DNA sequence: TGTGCCAGCAGTGGCCGGACAGGGAGCACAGATACGCAGTATTTT. The J gene is TRBJ2-3, the V gene TRBV6-1; TRBD1 aligns across 8 bases. From germline, CDR1 is MNHNS and CDR2 SASEGT. This CDR3 is 15 amino acids long. Germline trimming cut 4 bases from V and 0 bases from J; bases unmatched to any gene: 3.